These 24 T cell receptor beta chains were sequenced from one sample in a study of T cell clonality in common variable immunodeficiency. Clones were read by immunoSEQ multiplex PCR, and TCRdb kept only the in-frame ones, dropping some. Observed in the sample are about 45,000 clones, none of them singletons. The sequenced sample consisted of peripheral blood mononuclear cells. Every receptor here comes from a person aged 18 to 75 in good health.

This clone has a handful of counts. From the germline J gene comes the end of the CDR3, since the read stops 3 residues before it. The J gene is TRBJ2-4, the V gene TRBV7-2, with D perhaps TRBD1 (5 bases). Germline CDR1 and CDR2: SGHTA and FQGNSA. This CDR3 contains 14 residues. The CDR3 reads CASSFPTWGYGQYF. The covered CDR3 bases are TGTGCCAGCAGTTTCCCGACCTGGGGCTATGGT.

This clone was counted ten times or more. The read stops 3 residues short of the end of the CDR3; the missing end is completed from the germline J gene. J is TRBJ1-6 and V is TRBV20-1, with D hard to call. The CDR3 consists of 16 residues. V gave up 1 base and J gave up 0 bases, with 10 bases separating them. In germline, CDR1 is DFQATT, CDR2 SNEGSKA (reference sequence). CDR3 bases read: TGCAGTGCTAGAGCAGGAAGTAGCTCCTATAATTCACCC. Translated: CSARAGSSSYNSP. The entire CDR3 sequence reads CSARAGSSSYNSPLHF.

Ten or more counts support this clone. The CDR3 goes on 3 residues after the read ends, and that part is filled in from the germline J gene. This rearrangement joins TRBV12-3 or TRBV12-4 to TRBJ2-7; 10 nucleotides align to TRBD1. The CDR3 contains 14 residues. Germline trimming cut 6 bases from V and 3 bases from J; bases unmatched to any gene: 5. The covered CDR3 bases are TGTGCCAGCAGGAGAGGACAGGGGGGCTACGAG. This codes for CASRRGQGGYE. The CDR3 reads in full as CASRRGQGGYEQYF.

This clone appeared many times. The CDR3 goes on 3 residues after the read ends, and that part is filled in from the germline J gene. The gene calls are TRBV5-1 and TRBJ2-7; unclear D gene. The CDR3 contains 15 residues. V lost 0 bases and J lost 5, with 15 bases in between. Germline V gives CDR1 SGHRS, CDR2 YFSETQ. CDR3 bases read: TGCGCCAGCAGCTTGGTTAGAGGAACGCAGGACGAG. Residues: CASSLVRGTQDE. In full, the CDR3 is CASSLVRGTQDEQYF.

This clone has a count of ten or more. The CDR3 here is CASSIGGPPLGYTF. CDR3 bases read: TGTGCCAGTAGTATTGGAGGGCCCCCTTTGGGC. The chain has TRBV19 and TRBJ1-2; D gene ambiguous. Coverage ceases 3 residues before the CDR3 finishes, and the germline J gene fills in the end. Looked up from germline, CDR1 is LNHDA and CDR2 is SQIVND (reference sequence). CDR3 size: 14 residues. The full variable domain, rest sourced from reference TRBV19 and TRBJ1-2, is DGGITQSPKYLFRKEGQNVTLSCEQNLNHDAMYWYRQDPGQGLRLIYYSQIVNDFQKGDIAEGYSVSREKKESFPLTVTSAQKNPTAFYLCASSIGGPPLGYTFGSGTRLTVV.

This clone was detected a few times. Read coverage stops 3 residues before the CDR3 terminus; the germline J gene supplies the remainder. This rearrangement joins TRBV23-1 to TRBJ2-7; D is possibly TRBD1 (5 bases). TRBV23-1 is designated an ORF whose function remains uncertain. CDR3 length: 14 residues. Trimming stripped 2 bases from V and 2 bases from J, with 10 bases between. The CDR3 DNA, read in part, is TGCGCCAGCAGTCAAGACGGACATCCCTACGAG. This encodes CASSQDGHPYE. The CDR3 in full is CASSQDGHPYEQYF.

This clone was recorded at least ten times. The read ends 3 residues early relative to the CDR3; the germline J gene fills the gap. This chain links TRBV2 with TRBJ2-4, with 8 bases aligning to TRBD1. CDR1 is SNHLY, CDR2 FYNNEI, per germline. This CDR3 region has 15 residues. Unmatched junction bases numbered 7, after V lost 6 bases and J lost 3 bases. CDR3 sequence reads: CASRSGGFGKNIQYF. CDR3 DNA, as far as it was read: TGTGCCAGCAGGTCAGGGGGCTTCGGCAAAAACATT.

This clone came up many times. Read data end 3 residues before the CDR3 end; the end is taken from the germline J gene. This chain joins TRBV2 and TRBJ2-2, with a tentative D call TRBD2 (6 bases). Germline loops: CDR1 SNHLY, CDR2 FYNNEI. V lost 6 bases, J lost 1 base, and 9 bases lay in between. The CDR3 has 14 residues. The CDR3 sequence: CASRPGGNTGELFF. CDR3 DNA (partial): TGTGCCAGCAGGCCCGGGGGGAACACCGGGGAG.

This clone appeared many times. The CDR3 end lies 3 residues beyond the end of the read and is filled in from the germline J gene. The genes are TRBV7-2 and TRBJ1-1; no reliable D call. Germline assignment: CDR1 SGHTA and CDR2 FQGNSA. This CDR3 has 15 amino acids. V was shortened by 0 bases and J by 6 bases, with 14 bases between the two germline ends. CDR3 DNA, as far as it was read: TGTGCCAGCAGCTTAGCCCGGGGTAATTATGCTGAA. Translation: CASSLARGNYAE. The entire CDR3 sequence reads CASSLARGNYAEAFF.

This clone was seen many times. The CDR3 end is not reached by the read, which stops 3 residues before it; the germline J gene fills it in. The genes are TRBV7-8 and TRBJ2-3, with TRBD2 matching 10 bases. Unmatched junction bases numbered 11, after V lost 5 bases and J lost 0 bases. CDR1 is SGHVS and CDR2 is FQNEAQ in the germline V gene. CDR3 size: 18 residues. CDR3 sequence: CASSLQGTSEASTDTQYF. CDR3 DNA, as far as it was read: TGTGCCAGCAGCCTACAAGGGACTAGCGAAGCTAGCACAGATACG.

In its sample, this clone was seen many times. The read finishes 3 residues shy of the CDR3 end, and the germline J gene is used to complete it. The V gene is TRBV7-9, the J gene TRBJ1-2; D not resolved. CDR3 length: 14 amino acids. V was shortened by 1 base and J by 6 bases, with 12 bases between the two germline ends. CDR1 is SEHNR, CDR2 FQNEAQ, per germline (reference sequence). The CDR3 spells CASSLVGQRDGYTF. CDR3 DNA, as far as it was read: TGTGCCAGCAGCTTAGTAGGGCAGAGAGATGGC.

This clone was observed a handful of times. The read ends 3 residues early relative to the CDR3; the germline J gene fills the gap. V gene TRBV11-1 combines with J gene TRBJ2-5, with a weak D call TRBD1 (5 bases). Trimming removed 6 bases from V and 3 bases from J, with 17 bases in between. Germline V gene sequence: CDR1 SGHAT, CDR2 FQDESV (reference sequence). The CDR3 consists of 15 residues. CDR3 DNA, as far as it was read: TGTGCCAGCAGTAACAGGTTATCCACTGAAGAGACC. This translates into CASSNRLSTEET. The CDR3 reads in full as CASSNRLSTEETQYF.

Ten or more counts support this clone. The CDR3 end is not reached by the read, which stops 3 residues before it; the germline J gene fills it in. The rearrangement joins TRBV5-1 to TRBJ1-2; TRBD1 is a possible D gene (5 bases). In germline, CDR1 is SGHRS, CDR2 YFSETQ. The CDR3 extends over 15 amino acids. Between the trimmed V and J ends, which lost 0 bases and 6 bases, there was a span of 15 bases. The chain's CDR3 is CASSLVPGVPNGYTF. The CDR3 bases that were read are TGCGCCAGCAGCTTGGTTCCGGGGGTCCCTAATGGC.

This clone was seen ten or more times. The read gets to within 3 residues of the CDR3 end, and the germline J gene fills in the rest. The chain is built from TRBV5-5 and TRBJ1-2; tentative D call: TRBD1 (6 bases). The V and J ends lost 4 bases and 4 bases respectively, with 17 bases between them. The CDR3 spans 15 residues. CDR1 and CDR2 (germline): SGHKS, YYEKEE (reference sequence). The covered CDR3 bases are TGTGCCAGCAGCAGAACCCTGGACAGATCCTATGGC. Translation gives CASSRTLDRSYG. The complete CDR3 protein is CASSRTLDRSYGYTF.

This clone has a count of ten or more. Read sequence stops 3 residues before the CDR3 end, and the germline J gene provides the missing end. The gene calls are TRBV7-8 and TRBJ1-5; D is undetermined. The V end was cut by 5 bases, the J end by 4 bases, with 18 bases between. Germline V gene sequence: CDR1 SGHVS, CDR2 FQNEAQ. CDR3 length equals 16 residues. CDR3 bases read: TGTGCCAGCAGCGGATCGAGAATAGGGCGAAATCAGCCC. It encodes CASSGSRIGRNQP. The complete CDR3 sequence is CASSGSRIGRNQPQHF.

This clone came up many times. Read coverage stops 3 residues before the CDR3 terminus; the germline J gene supplies the remainder. The V and J genes are TRBV7-3 and TRBJ1-5; 8 positions match TRBD1. The trim removed 1 base at V and 5 bases at J, leaving 4 bases unmatched. The germline V gene has CDR1 SGHTA and CDR2 FQGTGA. The CDR3 is made up of 15 amino acids. Incomplete CDR3 DNA: TGTGCCAGCAGCTTAATGGGGGGACAGGATCAGCCC. This codes for CASSLMGGQDQP. The full-length CDR3 reads as CASSLMGGQDQPQHF.

This clone was seen ten or more times. Read sequence stops 3 residues before the CDR3 end, and the germline J gene provides the missing end. V gene TRBV28 combines with J gene TRBJ2-5; D not certain. Trimming left V 2 bases short and J 1 base short, with 11 bases between. Germline assignment: CDR1 MDHEN and CDR2 SYDVKM. The CDR3 spans 15 residues. The CDR3 loop reads CASSLAGDFQETQYF. CDR3 DNA (partial): TGTGCCAGCAGTTTAGCCGGCGACTTCCAAGAGACC.

At least ten counts were recorded for this clone. The read halts 3 residues ahead of the CDR3 end, with the missing end drawn from the germline J gene. The rearrangement links TRBV5-1 to TRBJ1-1; no clear D. Trimming cost V 6 bases and J 0 bases, with 12 bases left between them. This CDR3 region has 14 residues. CDR1 SGHRS and CDR2 YFSETQ come from the germline V gene. Here the CDR3 reads CASTPDTMNTEAFF. The sequenced part of the CDR3 DNA is TGCGCCAGCACCCCAGACACGATGAACACTGAA.

This clone came up many times. From the germline J gene comes the end of the CDR3, since the read stops 3 residues before it. The gene calls are TRBV18 and TRBJ1-2; TRBD1 aligns across 10 bases. There are 16 residues in the CDR3. The V gene end was trimmed by 2 bases and the J gene end by 4 bases; junction bases not matched to a gene: 7. The V gene's germline CDR1 is KGHSH and CDR2 LQKENI. The part of the CDR3 DNA that was read is TGTGCCAGCTCACCAATTGGGGACAGGGGTGGCTATGGC. Amino acids: CASSPIGDRGGYG. The CDR3 in its entirety is CASSPIGDRGGYGYTF.

This clone was observed many times. The read gets to within 3 residues of the CDR3 end, and the germline J gene fills in the rest. The rearrangement uses TRBV7-6 and TRBJ1-4; D gene uncertain. The CDR3 is made up of 14 amino acids. V gave up 1 base and J gave up 6 bases, with 9 bases separating them. Germline CDR1 and CDR2: SGHVS and FNYEAQ. CDR3 bases read: TGTGCCAGCAGCTTAGAGGAGACACATGAAAAA. Protein sequence: CASSLEETHEK. The full CDR3 protein is CASSLEETHEKLFF. Combining the CDR3 with reference TRBV7-6 and TRBJ1-4 gives the whole variable domain GAGVSQSPRYKVTKRGQDVALRCDPISGHVSLYWYRQALGQGPEFLTYFNYEAQQDKSGLPNDRFSAERPEGSISTLTIQRTEQRDSAMYRCASSLEETHEKLFFGSGTQLSVL.

Notes on this clone: The CDR3 goes on 3 residues after the read ends, and that part is filled in from the germline J gene. The chain has TRBV7-7 and TRBJ2-7; TRBD2 agrees at 8 bases. The V and J ends lost 2 bases and 2 bases, in that order; junction bases with no gene match: 5. Germline V gene lookup returns CDR1 SSHAT and CDR2 FNYEAQ (reference sequence). This CDR3 region has 15 residues. The CDR3 is CASSLYSGATYEQYF. CDR3 bases read: TGTGCCAGCAGCTTATATAGCGGGGCTACCTACGAG.

This clone was detected many times. The sequenced fragment ends 3 residues before the CDR3 boundary, so the rest is inferred from the germline J gene. The chain uses TRBV19 and TRBJ1-6; 8 bases line up with TRBD1. Per germline, CDR1 LNHDA and CDR2 SQIVND (reference sequence). The CDR3 sequence is 16 residues long. J lost 6 bases, V lost 8 bases, and 12 bases had no gene match. The sequenced CDR3 bases are TGTGCCAGTCGATCAAGGGACAGGACCCCTAATTCACCC. Protein product: CASRSRDRTPNSP. The CDR3, in full, reads CASRSRDRTPNSPLHF.

This clone was found many times. Read coverage stops 3 residues before the CDR3 terminus; the germline J gene supplies the remainder. The chain recombines TRBV20-1 with TRBJ2-7; D is unclear. Germline CDR1 DFQATT, CDR2 SNEGSKA (reference sequence). This CDR3 is built from 13 residues. V lost 6 bases and J lost 4, with 16 bases in between. CDR3 loop: CSARRSPGYEQYF. Partial CDR3 DNA: TGCAGTGCCCGACGGAGTCCCGGGTACGAG.

This clone occurred many times. The missing CDR3 end, 3 residues past where the read stops, is filled in from the germline J gene. V gene TRBV6-1 combines with J gene TRBJ2-1; D is ambiguous. Germline V gene sequence: CDR1 MNHNS, CDR2 SASEGT. Between the trimmed V and J ends, which lost 1 base and 7 bases, there was a span of 5 bases. The CDR3 runs 12 residues. The sequenced CDR3 bases are TGTGCCAGCAGTGAAGTTTCGAATGAG. Its protein is CASSEVSNE. The CDR3, in full, reads CASSEVSNEQFF.